This entry lists 18 T cell receptor beta chains sequenced from one sample in a study of T cell responses to AZD1222 COVID-19 vaccine. Produced via immunoSEQ multiplex PCR; TCRdb's table is partial and in-frame only. The table records about 160,000 clones, about 90% of them present only once. Source: peripheral blood, taken 28 days after the second AZD1222 dose. The receptors stem from an adult who received the AZD1222 COVID-19 vaccine.

This chain uses TRBV5-6 with TRBJ1-2; the D gene is possibly TRBD1 (5 bases). With 0 bases removed from V and 8 bases from J, the gap between germline ends came to 14 bases. Germline loops: CDR1 SGHDT, CDR2 YYEEEE. The length of the CDR3 is 14 residues. CDR3: CASSLEGAGLGYTF. CDR3 nucleotides: TGTGCCAGCAGCTTGGAAGGGGCAGGGCTCGGCTACACCTTC.

This chain uses TRBV4-2 with TRBJ2-5; 7 positions match TRBD1. This CDR3 has 15 amino acids. Unmatched junction bases numbered 6, after V lost 3 bases and J lost 2 bases. Germline V gene lookup returns CDR1 LGHNA and CDR2 YNFKEQ. CDR3 residues: CASSQVRQGQETQYF. CDR3 DNA: TGTGCCAGCAGCCAGGTCAGACAGGGTCAAGAGACCCAGTACTTC.

This clone was found once. This rearrangement joins TRBV30 to TRBJ1-2; no definite D call. V lost 5 bases to trimming and J lost 4 bases, with 11 bases between them. CDR3 length: 12 residues. Per the germline V gene, CDR1 is GTSNPN and CDR2 is SVGIG (reference sequence). CDR3: CAWSPSAYGYTF. The CDR3 DNA reads as TGTGCCTGGTCGCCTTCCGCCTATGGCTACACCTTC. Variable domain in full (rest from reference TRBV30 and TRBJ1-2): SQTIHQWPATLVQPVGSPLSLECTVEGTSNPNLYWYRQAAGRGLQLLFYSVGIGQISSEVPQNLSASRPQDRQFILSSKKLLLSDSGFYLCAWSPSAYGYTFGSGTRLTVV.

The chain uses TRBV27 and TRBJ1-1; D may be TRBD1 (5 bases). The V and J ends lost 0 bases and 1 base respectively, with 6 bases between them. CDR3 length: 14 residues. The germline V gene has CDR1 MNHEY and CDR2 SMNVEV (reference sequence). In DNA, the CDR3 is TGTGCCAGCAGTTTATCTGGGGGGAACACTGAAGCTTTCTTT. Residues: CASSLSGGNTEAFF.

The gene calls are TRBV10-3 and TRBJ2-7, with D uncertain. Trimming removed 0 bases at V and 4 bases at J, with 7 bases between. Looked up from germline, CDR1 is ENHRY and CDR2 is SYGVKD. The CDR3 contains 13 residues. In DNA form, the CDR3 reads TGTGCCATCAGTGAGTCGACGTATTACGAGCAGTACTTC. The encoded protein is CAISESTYYEQYF.

This chain uses TRBV3-1 (or the pseudogene TRBV3-2) with TRBJ1-5; D unresolved. Germline CDR1 and CDR2: LGHDT and YNNKEL (reference sequence). The CDR3 runs 14 residues. Trimming took 0 bases from V and 4 from J, leaving 7 bases between them. The CDR3 DNA reads as TGTGCCAGCAGCCAAGAGACGGGAAATCAGCCCCAGCATTTT. Its translation is CASSQETGNQPQHF.

This sequence joins TRBV2 and TRBJ1-1, with D hard to call. Trimming left V 6 bases short and J 4 bases short, with 9 bases between. This CDR3 is 12 amino acids long. Germline CDR1 and CDR2: SNHLY and FYNNEI. CDR3 region: CASSGQFTEAFF. DNA of the CDR3: TGTGCCAGCAGCGGGCAGTTCACTGAAGCTTTCTTT.

This chain joins TRBV10-3 and TRBJ1-2, with 8 bases lining up with TRBD1. CDR1 is ENHRY, CDR2 SYGVKD, per germline. This CDR3 is built from 13 residues. The ends lost 2 bases at V and 9 bases at J; junction bases unmatched: 5. The CDR3, as DNA: TGTGCCATCAGTGAGAGGACAGGGAATAGCTACACCTTC. This codes for CAISERTGNSYTF.

The chain recombines TRBV6-2 or TRBV6-3 with TRBJ2-2; TRBD2 aligns across 8 bases. This CDR3 is 15 amino acids long. Trimming at V came to 2 bases and at J to 6 bases, leaving 5 bases not matched to a gene. From germline, CDR1 is MNHEY and CDR2 SVGEGT. CDR3 DNA sequence: TGTGCCAGCAGTTACCGGGGACTAGTTCCCGGGGAGCTGTTTTTT. Translated, it gives CASSYRGLVPGELFF.

The chain combines TRBV5-1 with TRBJ2-5, with 8 bases that match TRBD1. There are 14 residues in the CDR3. The J segment lost 4 bases and the V segment lost 0 bases, leaving 2 bases of the junction unmatched. Germline lookup yields CDR1 SGHRS and CDR2 YFSETQ. As DNA, the CDR3 is TGCGCCAGCAGCTTGGAGGACAGGGTAGAGACCCAGTACTTC. Its translation: CASSLEDRVETQYF.

The gene calls are TRBV7-2 and TRBJ2-1; 8 bases are a match to TRBD2. Germline CDR1 and CDR2: SGHTA and FQGNSA. The CDR3 runs to 16 residues. V trimming: 3 bases; J trimming: 0 bases; junction bases outside the gene matches: 4. The CDR3 nucleotides are TGTGCCAGCAGCTTGGGCCTAGCGGGCTCCTACAATGAGCAGTTCTTC. The encoded protein is CASSLGLAGSYNEQFF.

The gene calls are TRBV3-1 (or the pseudogene TRBV3-2) and TRBJ2-3; perhaps TRBD2 as D (6 bases). CDR1 and CDR2 (germline): LGHDT, YNNKEL (reference sequence). The CDR3 runs 13 residues. The ends were cut back, 4 bases at V and 3 bases at J, with 8 bases in the middle. CDR3 coding DNA: TGTGCCAGCAGCCCTGGGACTACAGATACGCAGTATTTT. Its protein is CASSPGTTDTQYF.

This clone was detected only once. This sequence joins TRBV15 and TRBJ2-7, with D hard to call. Trimming shortened V by 0 bases and J by 2 bases, and 14 bases separated the two germline ends. CDR3 size: 16 residues. Per germline, CDR1 LNHNV and CDR2 YYDKDF (reference sequence). The CDR3 spells CATSRDQAPVAYEQYF. CDR3 bases: TGTGCCACCAGCAGAGATCAGGCCCCGGTAGCCTACGAGCAGTACTTC.

The V gene is TRBV5-6, the J gene TRBJ1-1; 8 nucleotides match TRBD1. The CDR3 has 16 residues. The germline V gene encodes CDR1 SGHDT and CDR2 YYEEEE. Trimming took 0 bases from V and 0 from J; bases not matched to a gene: 4. The CDR3 here is CASSLDWGQVNTEAFF. The CDR3 DNA sequence: TGTGCCAGCAGCTTGGACTGGGGACAGGTGAACACTGAAGCTTTCTTT.

This chain connects TRBV5-6 to TRBJ2-3; possible D gene TRBD2, 7 bases. The V gene lost 2 bases and the J gene lost 2 bases, with 9 bases spanning the gap. Germline V gene sequence: CDR1 SGHDT, CDR2 YYEEEE. CDR3 length equals 14 residues. This CDR3 is CASSLGGDTDTQYF. The CDR3 DNA sequence: TGTGCCAGCAGCTTAGGGGGGGACACAGATACGCAGTATTTT.

This clone has just one count. This chain uses TRBV5-1 with TRBJ1-1, with D tentatively TRBD1 (5 bases). Germline-derived CDR1 and CDR2 are SGHRS and YFSETQ. The CDR3 covers 14 residues. The V end was cut by 0 bases, the J end by 4 bases, with 10 bases between. CDR3 in amino acids: CASSLVGDSTEAFF. The CDR3 DNA reads TGCGCCAGCAGCTTGGTAGGGGATTCCACTGAAGCTTTCTTT. Complete variable domain (other parts from reference TRBV5-1 and TRBJ1-1): KAGVTQTPRYLIKTRGQQVTLSCSPISGHRSVSWYQQTPGQGLQFLFEYFSETQRNKGNFPGRFSGRQFSNSRSEMNVSTLELGDSALYLCASSLVGDSTEAFFGQGTRLTVV.

This clone appeared once. This chain uses TRBV2 with TRBJ1-3, with D maybe TRBD1 (6 bases). Germline CDR1 SNHLY, CDR2 FYNNEI. The V end lost 10 bases, the J end lost 4 bases, and 14 bases lay between the germline ends. The CDR3 runs to 13 residues. CDR3 amino acids: CAINRESGNTIYF. The CDR3 DNA reads TGTGCCATCAACAGGGAATCCGGAAACACCATATATTTT.

The genes are TRBV18 and TRBJ1-4, with D unclear. V was trimmed by 2 bases and J by 0 bases, leaving 4 bases between them. The CDR3 length is 14 residues. The germline V gene has CDR1 KGHSH and CDR2 LQKENI. CDR3 protein: CASSPGATNEKLFF. The CDR3 nucleotides are TGTGCCAGCTCACCAGGAGCAACTAATGAAAAACTGTTTTTT. Full variable domain (missing parts from reference TRBV18 and TRBJ1-4): NAGVMQNPRHLVRRRGQEARLRCSPMKGHSHVYWYRQLPEEGLKFMVYLQKENIIDESGMPKERFSAEFPKEGPSILRIQQVVRGDSAAYFCASSPGATNEKLFFGSGTQLSVL.